The sequence of this T cell receptor (beta chain) was determined in a study of regulatory T cells in long-lasting Graves disease (dated by TCRdb to the early 2020s). About the study as a whole: To count as having persistent Graves' disease, a patient had to have received antithyroid drug treatment for over 5 years with TSH receptor autoantibodies remaining persistently positive. Persistent Graves' disease patients were compared with newly diagnosed Graves' disease patients by peripheral blood TCR sequencing and RNA sequencing. The study took place in China and was registered as a clinical trial. A total of 33 samples underwent TCR sequencing, from 13 patients with persistent Graves' disease and around 20 patients with newly diagnosed Graves' disease. Persistent Graves' disease patients in the clinical cohort had taken antithyroid drugs for 9 to 11 years on average.

V was cut back by 4 bases and J by 4 bases, leaving a gap of 13 bases between them. There are 14 amino acids in the CDR3, from cysteine to phenylalanine inclusive. CDR3 DNA is the only sequence kept; it has 42 bases, read in frame from the first base. The germline V gene sets CDR1 to SGHTA and CDR2 to FQGTGA. Library prep was done by multiplex PCR. Reads for this sample came from an Illumina HiSeq 4000. TCR beta libraries were built with iRepertoire HTBI primers and Arm-PCR amplification of CDR3 regions. Gel purification was performed on PCR products prior to sequencing. In the authors' own workflow: Gene usage analysis of CDR3 amino acid clonotypes used the 62 TRBV and around 13 TRBJ segments found across samples. COPE and FqMerger were used to merge filtered high-quality paired reads into contigs. BLAST was used to align contigs to IMGT TRBV, TRBD and TRBJ reference genes, and CDR3 was defined according to IMGT. Any clonotype with a frequency above 0.1% was classified as a highly expanded clone. Shannon entropy served as the measure of repertoire diversity, while the Gini coefficient captured V-J evenness. Public clonotypes were defined as clonotypes shared by more than one individual. TCRdb applied fastp at Q25 and MiXCR to the public reads, then kept only in-frame beta chains. A single entry per CDR3 protein holds the most common genes and DNA from its merged rows. TCRdb's processing, not the authors' own work, is the source of the V and J calls. A total of approximately 350,000 distinct CDR3 sequences appear in this sample, roughly 24% of them only once. Of the sample, 25% to 30% is held by the ten largest clones.

The investigation overall reported the following: A larger number of public clonotypes was shared among persistent patients (around 3,000) than among newly diagnosed patients (around 970). The authors acknowledged the small sample size as a limitation that may reduce accuracy. Compared with newly diagnosed patients, persistent Graves' disease patients had lower TCR Shannon entropy and fewer highly expanded clones, which suggests clonal expansion. Persistent disease showed preferential use of TRBV28, TRBJ1-2 and TRBJ2-5, whereas newly diagnosed disease favored TRBV20-1 and TRBJ2-1. Sequencing and analysis were limited to the TCR beta chain. Because the primary lesion, thyroid tissue, could not be accessed, the study looked at peripheral blood alone.

The sample's time point label, in plain terms: persistent/refractory GD, antithyroid drugs over 5 years with positive TRAb. RNA was extracted from PBMCs in TRIzol for both TCR sequencing and RNA sequencing. The diagnosis of Graves' disease was made according to American Thyroid Association guidelines. Patients were recruited from an endocrinology department in Xi'an, China. From each patient, roughly 9 milliliters of peripheral blood was collected into an EDTA anticoagulant tube. PBMCs were isolated by Ficoll Paque Plus density gradient separation without further T cell sorting. RNA quality was checked with an Agilent 2100 Bioanalyzer and agarose gel, and concentration with a NanoDrop 2000. This clonotype was recorded a few times. Its antigen remains unidentified. No much larger clone exists at a distance of one base, and base qualities are not known.

The chain was built from TRBV7-3 and TRBJ1-1, and possibly TRBD1, on 5 matching bases. The input for sequencing was peripheral blood mononuclear cells (PBMCs), taken when the disease was refractory, from a patient treated with antithyroid drugs. The sequence was collected from a woman aged 40 to 50 with Graves disease. Donor details come from another sample of the same person, matched by shared clones. The base sequence is TGTGCCAGCAGCTCAACCGGGGGTAGCACTGAAGCTTTCTTT. Its translation is CASSSTGGSTEAFF.